This T cell receptor (beta chain) was sequenced for a study of blood T cell repertoires in COVID-19. On the study more broadly: Sources were T cells, B-cell-depleted T cells, or PBMCs; the material itself was cDNA or gDNA.

The assay was immunoSEQ multiplex PCR, and TCRdb's table has in-frame clones only and misses some. The table lists 150,000 to 200,000 clones, less than 90% of them singletons. Germline loops: CDR1 SGHAT, CDR2 FQDESV (reference sequence). CDR3 length: 13 amino acids. V lost 3 bases, J lost 2 bases, and 7 bases lay in between. Material for sequencing was PBMCs or T cells enriched from blood (not recorded which). This rearrangement joins TRBV11-1 to TRBJ1-2; D remains unclear. The origin of this receptor is a human donor with acute COVID-19. The donor label of this sample is uncertain. The CDR3 loop is CASSFGENYGYTF. In DNA form, the CDR3 reads TGTGCCAGCAGCTTCGGGGAGAACTATGGCTACACCTTC.